This T cell receptor beta chain was sequenced in a study of graft-versus-host responses after intestinal transplantation. This table comes from immunoSEQ multiplex PCR, and its TCRdb copy is limited to in-frame clones, with some not included. The table includes fewer than 20,000 clones, around 35% detected once. The receptor's source is a human patient who received an intestinal transplant. The sequenced sample was alloreactive CD4+ T cells from a mixed lymphocyte reaction culture, obtained before intestinal transplant. As for subset: CFSE-low proliferating T cells sorted from approximately six-day pre-transplant mixed lymphocyte reaction (GvH or HvG direction).

DNA of the CDR3: TGCGCCAGCAGCTACAGGACAGCCCAGGTCTCAGATACGCAGTATTTT. It codes for CASSYRTAQVSDTQYF. The chain combines TRBV5-1 with TRBJ2-3, with D tentatively TRBD1 (6 bases). V was shortened by 3 bases and J by 4 bases, with 18 bases between the two germline ends. The CDR3 runs 16 residues. Per germline, CDR1 SGHRS and CDR2 YFSETQ.